The subject of this entry is one T cell receptor (beta chain). As part of library construction, unique molecular identifiers were attached to individual cDNA molecules. TCRdb re-analysed the 5' RACE reads in MiXCR, keeping a single row per CDR3 protein. The sample consists of roughly 68,000 distinct CDR3 sequences, less than 5% of them appearing once. These data belong to a study of early T cells in non-severe SARS-CoV-2 infection. Overall study context: Chains from this unsorted whole-blood bulk RNA could not be paired.

Germline V lookup: CDR1 SEHNR, CDR2 FQNEAQ (reference sequence). V gave up 6 bases and J gave up 3 bases, with 20 bases separating them. The CDR3 consists of 16 residues. The J gene is TRBJ1-2, the V gene TRBV7-9; D gene uncertain. The clonotype comes from an adult who was a healthcare worker with PCR-confirmed SARS-CoV-2 infection or an uninfected control (not recorded which). The source material was whole blood. The CDR3 sequence: CASRRDIHPLDYGYTF. The CDR3 nucleotides read TGTGCCAGCAGACGAGACATCCATCCCCTCGACTATGGCTACACCTTC.